Listed here are 7 T cell receptor beta chains from one sample, sequenced in a study of response to subunit inactivated influenza vaccine. TCRdb re-called the RT-PCR reads with MiXCR, one entry per CDR3 protein. In the table there are hundreds of thousands of distinct CDR3 sequences, about 15% of which are singletons. The specimen comprised PBMCs from blood, sampled about 13 days after vaccination. All receptors derive from a man aged 50-60 years who received an inactivated influenza vaccine.

This clonotype was counted between two and nine times. This rearrangement joins TRBV28 to TRBJ1-5; D unclear. V was pared by 6 bases and J by 2 bases, with 17 bases between. Germline loops: CDR1 MDHEN, CDR2 SYDVKM. The CDR3 contains 16 residues. The CDR3 loop reads CASSPAVTTGNQPQHF. The CDR3 DNA reads TGTGCCAGCAGCCCGGCAGTTACCACGGGCAATCAGCCCCAGCATTTT.

The rearrangement links TRBV29-1 to TRBJ2-4, with D tentatively TRBD1 or TRBD2 (5 bases each). V shed 3 bases and J shed 1 base, with 7 bases lying between them. Germline V gene sequence: CDR1 SQVTM, CDR2 ANQGSEA. The CDR3 has 13 amino acids. In nucleotides, the CDR3 is TGCAGCGTTGACGGGGCGGCCAAAAACATTCAGTACTTC. It specifies CSVDGAAKNIQYF.

This clonotype has a handful of counts. The genes are TRBV24-1 and TRBJ1-2; TRBD1 is a possible D gene (5 bases). V was shortened by 4 bases and J by 4 bases, with 18 bases between the two germline ends. The CDR3 is made up of 16 amino acids. CDR1 is KGHDR and CDR2 is SFDVKD in the germline V gene. The CDR3 DNA follows: TGTGCCACCAGTGACCCCAGCAGGGCCGGAGGCTATGGCTACACCTTC. As protein: CATSDPSRAGGYGYTF.

This clonotype was counted between two and nine times. CDR3 amino acids: CASSLAHNYGYTF. CDR3 DNA sequence: TGTGCCAGCAGTTTAGCGCATAACTATGGCTACACCTTC. The chain couples TRBV28 to TRBJ1-2; D call uncertain. CDR1 is MDHEN, CDR2 SYDVKM, per germline. The CDR3 spans 13 residues. Trimming stripped 2 bases from V and 1 base from J, with 5 bases between.

A few counts support this clonotype. V gene TRBV7-2 combines with J gene TRBJ2-1, with D possibly being TRBD1 (6 bases). The CDR3 covers 15 residues. CDR1 is SGHTA, CDR2 FQGNSA, per germline. Trimming stripped 3 bases from V and 10 bases from J, with 19 bases between. The CDR3 spells CASSLNRDNWGEQFF. CDR3 in DNA: TGTGCCAGCAGCTTGAACCGGGACAACTGGGGAGAGCAGTTCTTC.

This clonotype was seen repeatedly, ten times or more. V usage is TRBV12-3 or TRBV12-4 and J usage is TRBJ2-1; 13 positions agree with TRBD2. The V segment lost 3 bases and the J segment 5 bases; nucleotides outside the gene matches: 7. The CDR3 extends over 17 amino acids. CDR3 region: CASSLGHGLAGDNEQFF. The DNA of the CDR3 is TGTGCCAGCAGTTTGGGTCATGGACTAGCGGGGGACAATGAGCAGTTCTTC.

The CDR3 here is CSARGHLGSYEQYF. The CDR3 DNA reads TGCAGTGCTAGAGGACACCTCGGGTCCTACGAGCAGTACTTC. The V and J genes are TRBV20-1 and TRBJ2-7, with no clear D. Germline V CDR1 and CDR2: DFQATT, SNEGSKA (reference sequence). Trimming took off 1 base at V and 1 base at J, with 11 bases between the two ends. The length of the CDR3 is 14 residues.